This is a list of T cell receptor beta chains from one sample in a study of blood T cells in healthy people across ages. TCRdb reanalysed the 5' RACE reads using MiXCR and keeps one entry per CDR3 protein. The table shows about 1.4 million distinct CDR3 sequences, with around 59% occurring only once. Sequencing input: blood. The receptors shown here come from a man aged 18 to 29 in good health. The CDR3 runs from the conserved cysteine through the conserved F or W. The size of a clone is reported for some rows only, either as once, few or many, or as a class for expanded clones.

CASSNRDFQETQYF,.,TRBV5-1,.
CSARGTDNNEQFF,TRBJ2-1,TRBV20-1,few
CASRGAVACSYNEQFF,TRBJ2-1,TRBV6-4,.
CASSESQGHYSNQPQHF,TRBJ1-5,TRBV25-1,.
CSARGLRGDEQYF,TRBJ2-7,TRBV20-1,.
CASGPQQASYGYTF,TRBJ1-2,TRBV27,.
CASSLGTSGINYEQYF,TRBJ2-7,TRBV7-8,.
CASSQDGALGANVLTF,TRBJ2-6,TRBV4-1,.
CSANIRLAGNTDTQYF,TRBJ2-3,TRBV20-1,.
CASSQSPGLRNNEQFF,TRBJ2-1,TRBV14,.
CASSPGQGNAREQFF,TRBJ2-1,TRBV12-3/TRBV12-4,.
CASSLSQGLAGNTGELFF,TRBJ2-2,TRBV7-8,.
CSVEAQGPEQYF,TRBJ2-7,TRBV29-1,.
CASSILTELQETQYF,TRBJ2-5,TRBV7-6,.
CASSSSINYGYTF,TRBJ1-2,TRBV6-5,.
CASSQAKYGTGVETQYF,.,TRBV4-1,.
CANTLQRGGVSEQYF,.,TRBV6-2/TRBV6-3,.
CSARTVNYGYTF,TRBJ1-2,TRBV20-1,.
CASSPWGGTDTQYF,TRBJ2-3,TRBV5-1,.
CASSLAGGRYEQYF,TRBJ2-7,TRBV7-2,many
CASSLGPRGNSPLHF,TRBJ1-6,TRBV7-2,.
CSPGTGRGFDGYTF,TRBJ1-2,TRBV20-1,.
CASSPTGTVNEQYF,.,TRBV12-3/TRBV12-4,.
CSARNVRQNEKLFF,TRBJ1-4,TRBV20-1,.
CASSGTLQGTSANYGYTF,TRBJ1-2,TRBV2,few
CASSRTLSGNFEQFF,TRBJ2-1,TRBV6-5,few
CASRPEVAGGLYEQYF,TRBJ2-7,TRBV4-1,.
CSAIRGGVTYEQYF,TRBJ2-7,TRBV20-1,.
CASSLDVVGEGYTF,TRBJ1-2,TRBV5-1,.
CASMYHEQYF,TRBJ2-7,TRBV2,once
CACSLHSSGSSEQYF,TRBJ2-7,TRBV7-2,.
CSVPSGDFREQFF,TRBJ2-1,TRBV29-1,few
CATSGWGSGDSYEQYF,TRBJ2-7,TRBV15,.
CASSQNPDYEQYF,TRBJ2-7,TRBV4-2,few
CASSVRGWAYEQYF,TRBJ2-7,TRBV9,.
CASSPQNYNEQFF,TRBJ2-1,TRBV7-2,.
CSAREGTGQGGYTF,TRBJ1-2,TRBV20-1,.
CAGSLRLAGPIPHNEQFF,TRBJ2-1,TRBV5-1,.
CAISSGTGGYNEQFF,TRBJ2-1,TRBV10-3,once
CSVVQAGAHYEQYF,TRBJ2-7,TRBV29-1,.
CASSPHSGRIGLAEAFF,TRBJ1-1,TRBV4-2,.
CASSAQGRQNTEAFF,TRBJ1-1,TRBV2,once
CASSPRDRGHGYTF,TRBJ1-2,TRBV3-1,.
CASSQGTATGEKLFF,TRBJ1-4,TRBV3-1,few
CASSPRTSGDYYEQYF,.,TRBV7-9,.
CASSFRTGGYNEQFF,TRBJ2-1,TRBV7-2,.
CNARVGLGANYEQYF,TRBJ2-7,TRBV20-1,.
CASSLGYRDRSYGYTF,TRBJ1-2,TRBV5-6,once
CASSVRYSYEQYF,TRBJ2-7,TRBV5-6,.
CASSRRDTPLETQYF,.,TRBV4-1,once
CSARMGPYTGELFF,TRBJ2-2,TRBV20-1,.
CASSDLDWTGETQYF,TRBJ2-5,TRBV25-1,.
CASSPNAGENTEAFF,TRBJ1-1,TRBV18,.
CAISRERGPYTGELFF,TRBJ2-2,TRBV10-3,.
CASSVEWGSPLHF,TRBJ1-6,TRBV9,.
CSAGSEPETQYF,TRBJ2-5,TRBV20-1,.
CATGGLAGEADTQYF,TRBJ2-3,TRBV10-3,.
CASSFTGARGSTEAFF,TRBJ1-1,TRBV5-1,.
CSVGGGWYNYGYTF,TRBJ1-2,TRBV29-1,.